Listed below are T cell receptor beta chains from one sample, sequenced in a study of blood T cell repertoires in COVID-19. The repertoire was sequenced with immunoSEQ multiplex PCR; TCRdb's copy has only in-frame clones and lacks some. The sample contains around 70,000 clones, roughly nine tenths of which appear only once. The sequenced sample consisted of peripheral blood. These receptors came from a man older than 75 with acute or convalescent COVID-19. CDR3s include the opening cysteine and the closing phenylalanine or tryptophan. A D gene is named only where the DNA matches it firmly. Size is stated for part of the rows, as once, few or many counts, or as a class when the clone is expanded.

V: TRBV6-5; J: TRBJ1-1; size: .; D: .; DNA: TGTGCCAGCAGTTATACCTCTAGGGGCTCGAACACTGAAGCTTTCTTT; CDR3: CASSYTSRGSNTEAFF
V: TRBV7-2; J: TRBJ2-1; size: .; D: .; DNA: TGTGCCAGCAGATCTACAGGGCGGAGGCCTTACAATGAGCAGTTCTTC; CDR3: CASRSTGRRPYNEQFF
V: TRBV12-5; J: TRBJ2-7; size: .; D: .; DNA: TGTGCTAGTGGTTGGGGCGGTCAGGGGCCCCACGAGCAGTACTTC; CDR3: CASGWGGQGPHEQYF
V: TRBV21-1; J: TRBJ1-3; size: .; D: .; DNA: TGTGCCAGGGGACAGGGACGATACACCATATATTTT; CDR3: CARGQGRYTIYF
V: TRBV29-1; J: TRBJ2-5; size: .; D: TRBD2; DNA: TGCAGCGCTAGGTCTAGCGGGAGGGCCGGGGAGACCCAGTACTTC; CDR3: CSARSSGRAGETQYF
V: TRBV3-1/TRBV3-2; J: TRBJ1-4; size: once; D: .; DNA: TGTGCCAGCAGCCAAGTCTTGGGGAGTACTAATGAAAAACTGTTTTTT; CDR3: CASSQVLGSTNEKLFF
V: TRBV5-1; J: TRBJ1-3; size: .; D: .; DNA: TGCGCCAGCAGCCCCGGTGCGGGGGAAGCGTCTGGAAACACCATATATTTT; CDR3: CASSPGAGEASGNTIYF
V: TRBV15; J: TRBJ1-5; size: .; D: .; DNA: TGTGCCACCAGCCGACAGAAAACCAATCAGCCCCAGCATTTT; CDR3: CATSRQKTNQPQHF
V: TRBV9; J: TRBJ2-1; size: .; D: .; DNA: TGTGCCAGCAGCGTATGGGTGGGCGCCTACAATGAGCAGTTCTTC; CDR3: CASSVWVGAYNEQFF
V: TRBV5-1; J: TRBJ2-7; size: .; D: .; DNA: TGCGCCAGCAGCTTCCAAGGCGGGGACGAGCAGTACTTC; CDR3: CASSFQGGDEQYF
V: TRBV29-1; J: TRBJ1-2; size: once; D: .; DNA: TGCAGCGTTGAGATTTACTCTGGCTACACCTTC; CDR3: CSVEIYSGYTF
V: TRBV3-1/TRBV3-2; J: TRBJ2-7; size: .; D: .; DNA: TGTGCCAGCAGCCCCCTAGGAGACGGCCGCGTTGACGAGCAGTACTTC; CDR3: CASSPLGDGRVDEQYF
V: TRBV27; J: TRBJ1-5; size: many; D: .; DNA: TGTGCCAGCAGTTGGCAGAACAATCAGCCCCAGCATTTT; CDR3: CASSWQNNQPQHF
V: TRBV5-1; J: TRBJ2-7; size: .; D: TRBD2; DNA: TGCGCCAGCAGCCCCTGGACTAGCGGGAGTAATTCCTACGAGCAGTACTTC; CDR3: CASSPWTSGSNSYEQYF
V: TRBV7-3; J: TRBJ1-1; size: few; D: TRBD1; DNA: TGTGCCAGCAGCGTAGACAGGGAGGCTGAAGCTTTCTTT; CDR3: CASSVDREAEAFF
V: TRBV30; J: TRBJ1-1; size: .; D: TRBD1; DNA: TGTGCCTGTGTACCGGGACAGGGAGAAGCTTTCTTT; CDR3: CACVPGQGEAFF
V: TRBV3-1/TRBV3-2; J: TRBJ1-1; size: .; D: .; DNA: TGTGCCAGCAGCCAAGATTTTCGGGGCACTGAAGCTTTCTTT; CDR3: CASSQDFRGTEAFF
V: TRBV10-3; J: TRBJ1-5; size: .; D: .; DNA: TGTGCCATCAAAGCGACAGACAATCAGCCCCAGCATTTT; CDR3: CAIKATDNQPQHF
V: TRBV6-5; J: TRBJ2-5; size: .; D: .; DNA: TGTGCCAGCGGGCGGGCTCAAGAGACCCAGTACTTC; CDR3: CASGRAQETQYF
V: TRBV24-1; J: TRBJ1-3; size: .; D: .; DNA: TGTGCCACCAGTGATTTGGCACAATTCAGTGGAAACACCATATATTTT; CDR3: CATSDLAQFSGNTIYF
V: TRBV10-3; J: TRBJ2-7; size: .; D: TRBD1; DNA: TGTGCCATCAGTGAGTCCGCAGGGGGCTCGTACGAGCAGTACTTC; CDR3: CAISESAGGSYEQYF
V: TRBV2; J: TRBJ2-7; size: .; D: .; DNA: TGTGCCAGCAGTGAAAACTTCGGGTACGAGCAGTACTTC; CDR3: CASSENFGYEQYF
V: TRBV5-4; J: TRBJ1-6; size: .; D: .; DNA: TGTGCCAGCAGCTCACAAGGGGTATGGTCACCCCTCCACTTT; CDR3: CASSSQGVWSPLHF
V: TRBV29-1; J: TRBJ2-5; size: .; D: TRBD1; DNA: TGCAGCTACTCAGGGGGTCAAGAGACCCAGTACTTC; CDR3: CSYSGGQETQYF
V: TRBV7-8; J: TRBJ1-1; size: .; D: .; DNA: TGTGCCAGCAGCTTAGGGACAGCGAACACTGAAGCTTTCTTT; CDR3: CASSLGTANTEAFF
V: TRBV19; J: TRBJ2-1; size: .; D: TRBD2; DNA: TGTGCCAGTAGTCCGACTGGACTAGCGGAGAGGGTTTACAATGAGCAGTTCTTC; CDR3: CASSPTGLAERVYNEQFF
V: TRBV3-1/TRBV3-2; J: TRBJ2-2; size: .; D: TRBD1; DNA: TGTGCCAGCAGCTCGCGGACAGGGGTCGGCGGGGAGCTGTTTTTT; CDR3: CASSSRTGVGGELFF
V: TRBV30; J: TRBJ1-1; size: .; D: .; DNA: TGTGCCTGGAAAGGGGACACAATGAACACTGAAGCTTTCTTT; CDR3: CAWKGDTMNTEAFF
V: TRBV19; J: TRBJ2-7; size: .; D: .; DNA: TGTGCCAGTAGTATCGTGGGAGCAAGCGACTACGAGCAGTACTTC; CDR3: CASSIVGASDYEQYF
V: TRBV6-5; J: TRBJ2-3; size: few; D: TRBD2; DNA: TGTGCCAGCAGCCTGAGCGGGGGACTCACAGATACGCAGTATTTT; CDR3: CASSLSGGLTDTQYF
V: TRBV7-6; J: TRBJ2-1; size: .; D: TRBD2; DNA: TGTGCCAGCAGCTTAGAAGGACTAGCGGGGACAGGGGAGCAGTTCTTC; CDR3: CASSLEGLAGTGEQFF
V: TRBV27; J: TRBJ1-1; size: .; D: TRBD1; DNA: TGTGCCAGCAGTCTCCGGGACAGTAACACTGAAGCTTTCTTT; CDR3: CASSLRDSNTEAFF
V: TRBV14; J: TRBJ1-2; size: few; D: TRBD1; DNA: TGTGCCAGCAGCCAATCCGGGACAGGGCAGTTCTATGGCTACACCTTC; CDR3: CASSQSGTGQFYGYTF